Below are 28 T cell receptor beta chains sequenced from a single sample in a study of T cells after yellow fever vaccination. TCRdb used MiXCR to reprocess the 5' RACE reads, holding one entry per CDR3 protein. Of 200,000 to 250,000 distinct CDR3 sequences in the sample, 3.2% were seen once. Sample: CD4+ T cells sorted from PBMCs, taken 10 days after the yellow fever booster vaccination. The receptors stem from a man aged 18 to 30 who received the YFV17D yellow fever vaccine.

The sample holds many counts of this clonotype. This chain links TRBV2 with TRBJ2-5; perhaps TRBD2 as D (5 bases). The length of the CDR3 is 13 residues. The V end was cut by 7 bases, the J end by 1 base, with 10 bases between. Germline-derived CDR1 and CDR2 are SNHLY and FYNNEI. CDR3 bases: TGTGCCAGCAAGTCGAGCGGCCAAGAGACCCAGTACTTC. Translating it yields CASKSSGQETQYF.

This chain links TRBV7-8 with TRBJ2-3, with D possibly TRBD1 on 7 matching bases. Deletions cut 1 base from V and 0 bases from J, with 14 bases between. Germline CDR1 is SGHVS and CDR2 is FQNEAQ. The length of the CDR3 is 17 residues. The CDR3 coding sequence is TGTGCCAGCAGCTTAGGTAGTGCAGGGGGGAGCACAGATACGCAGTATTTT. Translating it yields CASSLGSAGGSTDTQYF.

This clonotype was seen at least ten times. This chain uses TRBV19 with TRBJ1-1; 9 bases are shared with TRBD1. The CDR3 is 14 amino acids. The V segment lost 6 bases and the J segment 5 bases; nucleotides outside the gene matches: 7. Germline lookup yields CDR1 LNHDA and CDR2 SQIVND (reference sequence). CDR3 in amino acids: CASRRTGERTEAFF. CDR3 nucleotide sequence: TGTGCCAGTAGACGGACAGGGGAAAGGACTGAAGCTTTCTTT.

There are a few counts of this clonotype. The chain uses TRBV28 and TRBJ2-3, with D possibly TRBD1 on 5 matching bases. The CDR3 runs 13 residues. CDR1 is MDHEN and CDR2 is SYDVKM in the germline V gene. V lost 6 bases to trimming and J lost 1 base, with 8 bases between them. CDR3 region: CASRAQGTDTQYF. The CDR3 nucleotides read TGTGCCAGCAGGGCACAGGGCACAGATACGCAGTATTTT. The full variable domain, completed using reference TRBV28 and TRBJ2-3, is DVKVTQSSRYLVKRTGEKVFLECVQDMDHENMFWYRQDPGLGLRLIYFSYDVKMKEKGDIPEGYSVSREKKERFSLILESASTNQTSMYLCASRAQGTDTQYFGPGTRLTVL.

For the CDR3, the DNA is TGTGCCATCAGAGGATTTGGGCAGGACCCCGCAGATACGCAGTATTTT. Protein: CAIRGFGQDPADTQYF. The chain recombines TRBV10-3 with TRBJ2-3, with D unresolved. Trimming took off 6 bases at V and 4 bases at J, with 20 bases between the two ends. The CDR3 has 16 amino acids. Germline V gene lookup returns CDR1 ENHRY and CDR2 SYGVKD.

This clonotype was counted ten times or more. V and J are TRBV7-2 and TRBJ2-7, with 7 bases lining up with TRBD1. V was clipped by 5 bases and J by 2 bases; unmatched bases: 3. CDR1 and CDR2 from the germline V gene are SGHTA and FQGNSA. The length of the CDR3 is 13 residues. In nucleotides, the CDR3 is TGTGCCAGCAGCGTCGACAGGGCCTACGAGCAGTACTTC. It specifies CASSVDRAYEQYF.

The sample holds many counts of this clonotype. This sequence joins TRBV4-1 and TRBJ2-3; D tentatively fits TRBD1 or TRBD2 (5 bases each). The V end was cut by 0 bases, the J end by 1 base, with 14 bases between. The germline CDR1 and CDR2 sequences are MGHRA and YSYEKL. CDR3 length: 17 amino acids. CDR3 loop: CASSQDYGATGTDTQYF. Written as DNA, the CDR3 is TGCGCCAGCAGCCAAGATTACGGGGCTACCGGCACAGATACGCAGTATTTT.

This clonotype was picked up a small number of times. V and J are TRBV7-2 and TRBJ1-2; 8 bases agree with TRBD1. Germline V gene data show CDR1 as SGHTA and CDR2 as FQGNSA. This CDR3 contains 13 residues. Trimming cost V 6 bases and J 8 bases; bases outside gene matches: 8. CDR3 coding DNA: TGTGCCAGCAGTACGGGACAGGCACGGGGCTACACCTTC. Protein: CASSTGQARGYTF.

This clonotype was observed at least ten times. CDR3 sequence: CASSLGDAAENEKLFF. CDR3 bases: TGCGCCAGCAGCTTGGGGGACGCAGCAGAAAATGAAAAACTGTTTTTT. The chain couples TRBV5-1 to TRBJ1-4; the D gene is possibly TRBD1 (5 bases). The CDR3 sequence is 16 residues long. Trimming cost V 0 bases and J 5 bases, with 14 bases left between them. Germline V lookup: CDR1 SGHRS, CDR2 YFSETQ.

The CDR3 loop reads CASSYSRRDSQPQHF. CDR3 in DNA: TGTGCCAGCAGTTACTCCAGACGGGACTCTCAGCCCCAGCATTTT. V is TRBV6-6 and J is TRBJ1-5, with D possibly TRBD1 on 5 matching bases. The CDR3 has 15 residues. The V end lost 0 bases, the J end lost 6 bases, and 12 bases lay between the germline ends. Germline-derived CDR1 and CDR2 are MNHNY and SVGAGI (reference sequence).

This clonotype showed up many times. The J gene is TRBJ2-5, the V gene TRBV5-1; D tentatively reads TRBD1 or TRBD2 (5 bases each). The germline gives CDR1 SGHRS, CDR2 YFSETQ. The CDR3 contains 14 residues. V was clipped by 4 bases and J by 5 bases, with 15 bases between them. Written as DNA, the CDR3 is TGCGCCAGCAGCCACGGGACCCGGAGGGAGACCCAGTACTTC. This gives the protein CASSHGTRRETQYF.

This clonotype occurred a few times. This chain connects TRBV12-3 or TRBV12-4 to TRBJ1-2, with unresolved D. CDR3 length: 12 residues. The germline V and J ends were trimmed by 3 bases and 8 bases, with 10 bases remaining between them. The CDR3 loop is CASSFVPAGYTF. CDR3 DNA: TGTGCCAGCAGTTTCGTCCCCGCGGGCTACACCTTC.

The chain links TRBV20-1 to TRBJ1-1; 7 positions match TRBD1. The CDR3 is made up of 15 amino acids. V lost 6 bases to trimming and J lost 0 bases; unmatched junction nucleotides: 10. The germline CDR1 and CDR2 sequences are DFQATT and SNEGSKA (reference sequence). The CDR3 protein is CSAPDRRNMNTEAFF. CDR3 DNA sequence: TGCAGTGCGCCGGACAGGCGAAATATGAACACTGAAGCTTTCTTT.

The chain is built from TRBV7-2 and TRBJ1-2; 9 bases align to TRBD1. CDR3 length: 14 residues. Losses at the gene ends were 7 bases for V and 2 bases for J; bases not matched to a gene: 5. From germline, CDR1 is SGHTA and CDR2 FQGNSA. CDR3 residues: CASNPTGGNYGYTF. The DNA for the CDR3 is TGTGCCAGCAACCCGACAGGGGGGAACTATGGCTACACCTTC.

CDR3 in DNA: TGTGCCAGCAGCGTCGGATTTCGGGGAGAGCAGCCCCAGCATTTT. It yields the protein CASSVGFRGEQPQHF. V gene TRBV9 combines with J gene TRBJ1-5; D gene unclear. The germline V gene encodes CDR1 SGDLS and CDR2 YYNGEE. This CDR3 is built from 15 residues. V was trimmed by 2 bases and J by 7 bases, leaving 16 bases between them.

This clonotype was seen repeatedly, ten times or more. For the CDR3, the DNA is TGTGCCAGCAGCCAAAACCTAGGCAATCAGCCCCAGCATTTT. It is translated as CASSQNLGNQPQHF. This rearrangement joins TRBV7-2 to TRBJ1-5; D remains ambiguous. The CDR3 runs to 14 residues. Germline V gene data show CDR1 as SGHTA and CDR2 as FQGNSA. The V and J ends lost 5 bases and 2 bases respectively, with 10 bases between them.

This clonotype was counted a few times. The chain couples TRBV7-9 to TRBJ2-7; 7 bases map to TRBD2. Germline trimming cut 2 bases from V and 4 bases from J; bases unmatched to any gene: 11. CDR1 is SEHNR and CDR2 is FQNEAQ in the germline V gene (reference sequence). The CDR3 sequence is 16 residues long. The CDR3 sequence: CASSLSSGGVDYEQYF. DNA for the CDR3: TGTGCCAGCAGCTTATCGTCTGGGGGGGTAGATTACGAGCAGTACTTC.

A few counts support this clonotype. V gene TRBV20-1 combines with J gene TRBJ2-2; 7 positions agree with TRBD2. The J segment lost 1 base and the V segment lost 1 base, leaving 6 bases of the junction unmatched. The CDR3 is 16 amino acids. Per germline, CDR1 DFQATT and CDR2 SNEGSKA (reference sequence). CDR3 in DNA: TGCAGTGCTAGAGTCACTGGGGGGGAGAACACCGGGGAGCTGTTTTTT. Residues: CSARVTGGENTGELFF.

This clonotype was found many times. The V gene is TRBV10-3, the J gene TRBJ2-1; tentative D call: TRBD2 (6 bases). With 10 bases removed from V and 9 bases from J, the gap between germline ends came to 19 bases. CDR1 is ENHRY and CDR2 is SYGVKD in the germline V gene. This CDR3 is built from 13 residues. The CDR3: CATLDGIGGEQFF. The CDR3 nucleotides read TGTGCCACCCTAGACGGGATCGGGGGTGAGCAGTTCTTC.

The chain is built from TRBV4-2 and TRBJ2-2, with 7 bases matching TRBD1. The CDR3 runs to 16 residues. The V and J ends lost 4 bases and 5 bases, in that order; junction bases with no gene match: 10. The V gene's germline CDR1 is LGHNA and CDR2 YNFKEQ. The CDR3 DNA reads TGTGCCAGCAGCCTAGAAGGGGGCGTTAGGACCGGGGAGCTGTTTTTT. Translation gives CASSLEGGVRTGELFF.

The rearrangement links TRBV2 to TRBJ2-6; D gene unclear. V was cut by 5 bases and J by 0 bases, with 8 bases left in between. The CDR3 is 15 residues long. Germline CDR1 reads SNHLY; CDR2 reads FYNNEI. CDR3 region: CASSPPRSGANVLTF. CDR3 nucleotides: TGTGCCAGCAGTCCTCCCCGCTCTGGGGCCAACGTCCTGACTTTC.

The V call is TRBV7-3, the J call TRBJ1-1; 7 bases align to TRBD1. The V gene's germline CDR1 is SGHTA and CDR2 FQGTGA. CDR3 length: 15 residues. J lost 3 bases, V lost 4 bases, and 8 bases had no gene match. CDR3 loop: CASSSRQGGDTEAFF. DNA of the CDR3: TGTGCCAGCAGCTCCCGACAGGGTGGGGACACTGAAGCTTTCTTT. The full variable domain, completed using reference TRBV7-3 and TRBJ1-1, is GAGVSQTPSNKVTEKGKYVELRCDPISGHTALYWYRQSLGQGPEFLIYFQGTGAADDSGLPNDRFFAVRPEGSVSTLKIQRTERGDSAVYLCASSSRQGGDTEAFFGQGTRLTVV.

There are a few counts of this clonotype. The J gene is TRBJ2-5, the V gene TRBV7-3; the D gene is possibly TRBD1 (6 bases). The V end was cut by 2 bases, the J end by 4 bases, with 17 bases between. The CDR3 spans 16 residues. CDR1 is SGHTA, CDR2 FQGTGA, per germline. In nucleotides, the CDR3 is TGTGCCAGCAGCTTATACGGGACACCCGCCGGAGAGACCCAGTACTTC. Translated, it gives CASSLYGTPAGETQYF. Full variable domain (outside the CDR3, taken from reference TRBV7-3 and TRBJ2-5): GAGVSQTPSNKVTEKGKYVELRCDPISGHTALYWYRQSLGQGPEFLIYFQGTGAADDSGLPNDRFFAVRPEGSVSTLKIQRTERGDSAVYLCASSLYGTPAGETQYFGPGTRLLVL.

In its sample, this clonotype was seen a few times. The chain links TRBV6-6 to TRBJ2-2, with 11 bases matching TRBD2. This CDR3 has 17 residues. The germline V gene encodes CDR1 MNHNY and CDR2 SVGAGI (reference sequence). V gave up 8 bases and J gave up 6 bases; unmatched junction bases: 14. Written as DNA, the CDR3 is TGTGCCAGCTCCTACAATAGCGGGGGGGCCGAGTCCGGGGAGCTGTTTTTT. It codes for CASSYNSGGAESGELFF.

The table lists this clonotype with a few counts. The V call is TRBV20-1, the J call TRBJ2-7; D ambiguous. The CDR3 sequence is 12 residues long. In germline, CDR1 is DFQATT, CDR2 SNEGSKA (reference sequence). V was clipped by 5 bases and J by 1 base, with 9 bases between them. CDR3 bases: TGCAGTGCTCGCCTGCAGTCCTACGAGCAGTACGTC. Its translation is CSARLQSYEQYV.

At least ten counts were recorded for this clonotype. V gene TRBV27 combines with J gene TRBJ2-5, with 10 bases lining up with TRBD2. The V and J ends lost 2 bases and 3 bases, in that order; junction bases with no gene match: 9. This CDR3 is 17 amino acids long. Germline CDR1 is MNHEY and CDR2 is SMNVEV (reference sequence). CDR3: CASSLRQGGLAKETQYF. The CDR3, as DNA: TGTGCCAGCAGTTTACGGCAGGGGGGACTAGCGAAAGAGACCCAGTACTTC.

This clonotype was seen at least ten times. The CDR3 region has the DNA TGCAGTGCGGACGACAGGGGAGACACCGGGGAGCTGTTTTTT. It specifies CSADDRGDTGELFF. The V gene is TRBV20-1, the J gene TRBJ2-2; 8 bases fit TRBD1. Germline V lookup: CDR1 DFQATT, CDR2 SNEGSKA (reference sequence). The J segment lost 3 bases and the V segment lost 6 bases, leaving 6 bases of the junction unmatched. This CDR3 is built from 14 residues.

This clonotype was counted a few times. The V call is TRBV11-2, the J call TRBJ1-2; D may be TRBD1 (6 bases). Germline values: CDR1 SGHAT, CDR2 FQNNGV. There are 14 residues in the CDR3. The ends were cut back, 1 base at V and 8 bases at J, with 14 bases in the middle. Here the CDR3 reads CASSLVGSGVGYTF. CDR3 nucleotides: TGTGCCAGCAGCTTAGTCGGGTCAGGGGTAGGCTACACCTTC. The full variable domain, its missing parts supplied by reference TRBV11-2 and TRBJ1-2, is EAGVAQSPRYKIIEKRQSVAFWCNPISGHATLYWYQQILGQGPKLLIQFQNNGVVDDSQLPKDRFSAERLKGVDSTLKIQPAKLEDSAVYLCASSLVGSGVGYTFGSGTRLTVV.